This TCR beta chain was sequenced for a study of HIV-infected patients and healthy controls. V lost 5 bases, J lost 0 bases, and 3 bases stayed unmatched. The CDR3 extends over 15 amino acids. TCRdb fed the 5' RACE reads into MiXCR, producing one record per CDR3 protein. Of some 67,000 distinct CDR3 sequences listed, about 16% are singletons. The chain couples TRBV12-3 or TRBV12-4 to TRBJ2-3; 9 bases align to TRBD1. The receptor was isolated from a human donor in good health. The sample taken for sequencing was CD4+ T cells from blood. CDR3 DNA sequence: TGTGCCAGCAGTAAAGACAGGGGGAGCACAGATACGCAGTATTTT. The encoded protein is CASSKDRGSTDTQYF.